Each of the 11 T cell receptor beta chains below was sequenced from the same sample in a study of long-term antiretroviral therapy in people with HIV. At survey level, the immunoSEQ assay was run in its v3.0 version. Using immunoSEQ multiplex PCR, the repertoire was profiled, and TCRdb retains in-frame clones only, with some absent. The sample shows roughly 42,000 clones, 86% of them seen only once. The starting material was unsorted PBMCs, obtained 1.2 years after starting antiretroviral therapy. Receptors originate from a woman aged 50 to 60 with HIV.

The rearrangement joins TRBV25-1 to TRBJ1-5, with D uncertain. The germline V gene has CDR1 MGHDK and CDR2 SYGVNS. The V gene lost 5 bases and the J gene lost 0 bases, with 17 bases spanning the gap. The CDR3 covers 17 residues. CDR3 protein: CASSHPGSNDSNQPQHF. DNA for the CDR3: TGTGCCAGCAGTCACCCTGGTTCAAATGATAGCAATCAGCCCCAGCATTTT. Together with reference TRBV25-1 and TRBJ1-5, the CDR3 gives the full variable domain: EADIYQTPRYLVIGTGKKITLECSQTMGHDKMYWYQQDPGMELHLIHYSYGVNSTEKGDLSSESTVSRIRTEHFPLTLESARPSHTSQYLCASSHPGSNDSNQPQHFGDGTRLSIL.

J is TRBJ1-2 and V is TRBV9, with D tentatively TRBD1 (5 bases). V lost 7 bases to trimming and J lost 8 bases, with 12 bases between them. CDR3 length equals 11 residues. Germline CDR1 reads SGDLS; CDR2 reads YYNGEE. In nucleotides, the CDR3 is TGTGCCAGCCTAGGGAGGGGAGGCTACACCTTC. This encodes CASLGRGGYTF.

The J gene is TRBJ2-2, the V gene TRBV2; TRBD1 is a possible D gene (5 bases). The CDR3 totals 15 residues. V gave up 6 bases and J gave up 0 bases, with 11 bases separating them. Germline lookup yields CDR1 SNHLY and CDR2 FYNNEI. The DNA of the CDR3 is TGTGCCAGCAGACAGGAACCCGCGAACACCGGGGAGCTGTTTTTT. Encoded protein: CASRQEPANTGELFF.

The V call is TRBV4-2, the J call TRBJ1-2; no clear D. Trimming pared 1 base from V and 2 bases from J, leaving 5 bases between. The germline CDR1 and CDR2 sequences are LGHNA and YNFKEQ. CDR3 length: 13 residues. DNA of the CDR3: TGTGCCAGCAGCCAAGTTAGGAACTATGGCTACACCTTC. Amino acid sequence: CASSQVRNYGYTF.

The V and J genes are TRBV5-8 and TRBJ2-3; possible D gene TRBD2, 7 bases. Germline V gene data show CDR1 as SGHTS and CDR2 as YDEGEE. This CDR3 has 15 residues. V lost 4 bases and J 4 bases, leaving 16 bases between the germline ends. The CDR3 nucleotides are TGTGCCAGCAGCCCCCGGGGGGCGGGGGCAGATACGCAGTATTTT. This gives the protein CASSPRGAGADTQYF.

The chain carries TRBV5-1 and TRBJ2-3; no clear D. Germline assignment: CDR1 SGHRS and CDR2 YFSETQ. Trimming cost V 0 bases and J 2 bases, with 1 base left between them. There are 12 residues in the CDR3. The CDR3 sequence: CASSLDTDTQYF. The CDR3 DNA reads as TGCGCCAGCAGCTTGGACACAGATACGCAGTATTTT. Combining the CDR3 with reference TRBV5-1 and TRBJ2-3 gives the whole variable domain KAGVTQTPRYLIKTRGQQVTLSCSPISGHRSVSWYQQTPGQGLQFLFEYFSETQRNKGNFPGRFSGRQFSNSRSEMNVSTLELGDSALYLCASSLDTDTQYFGPGTRLTVL.

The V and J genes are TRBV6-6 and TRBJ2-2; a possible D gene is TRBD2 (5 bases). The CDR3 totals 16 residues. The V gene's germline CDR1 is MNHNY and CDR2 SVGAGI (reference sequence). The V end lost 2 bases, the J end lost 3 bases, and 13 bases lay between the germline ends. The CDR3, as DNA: TGTGCCAGCAGTTACACAGACCTAGCCTACACCGGGGAGCTGTTTTTT. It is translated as CASSYTDLAYTGELFF.

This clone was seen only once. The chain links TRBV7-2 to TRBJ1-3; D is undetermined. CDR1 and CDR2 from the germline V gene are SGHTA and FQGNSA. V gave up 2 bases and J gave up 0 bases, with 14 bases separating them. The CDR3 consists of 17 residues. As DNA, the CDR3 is TGTGCCAGCAGCTTATTCGGAGATAGTGTCTCTGGAAACACCATATATTTT. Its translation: CASSLFGDSVSGNTIYF.

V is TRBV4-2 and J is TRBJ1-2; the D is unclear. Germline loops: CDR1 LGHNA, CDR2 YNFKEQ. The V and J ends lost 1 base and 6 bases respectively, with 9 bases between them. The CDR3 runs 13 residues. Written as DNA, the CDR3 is TGTGCCAGCAGCCAAGGACTTGGGGATGGCTACACCTTC. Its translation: CASSQGLGDGYTF.

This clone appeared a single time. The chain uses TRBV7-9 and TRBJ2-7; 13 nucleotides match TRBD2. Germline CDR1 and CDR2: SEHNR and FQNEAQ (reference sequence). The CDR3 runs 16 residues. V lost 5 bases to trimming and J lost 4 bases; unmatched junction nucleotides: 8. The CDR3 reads CASSPGLAGAPYEQYF. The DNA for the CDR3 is TGTGCCAGCAGCCCCGGACTAGCGGGGGCCCCATACGAGCAGTACTTC. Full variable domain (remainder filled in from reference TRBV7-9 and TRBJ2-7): DTGVSQNPRHKITKRGQNVTFRCDPISEHNRLYWYRQTLGQGPEFLTYFQNEAQLEKSRLLSDRFSAERPKGSFSTLEIQRTEQGDSAMYLCASSPGLAGAPYEQYFGPGTRLTVT.

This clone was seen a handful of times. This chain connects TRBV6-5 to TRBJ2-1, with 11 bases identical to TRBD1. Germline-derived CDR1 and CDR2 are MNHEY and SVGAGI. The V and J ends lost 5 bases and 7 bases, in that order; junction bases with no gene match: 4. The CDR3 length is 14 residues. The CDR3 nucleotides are TGTGCCAGCAGTGGACAGGGGGCGAGGAATGAGCAGTTCTTC. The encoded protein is CASSGQGARNEQFF.